The clone carrying this TCR beta chain was seen a few times. Antigen specificity is unknown. The entry originates in a study of a mutant IDH1 vaccine in newly diagnosed glioma. Study-level background: Males made up 62.5% and females roughly 40% of treated patients, whose mean age was approximately 43 years.

The table came from immunoSEQ multiplex PCR; TCRdb's copy has only in-frame clones and leaves some out. The sample records around 52,000 clones, approximately 78% being singletons. Stated time point: week 5, during vaccination. In the vaccine, a single dose held 300 ug of the mutant IDH1 20-mer peptide, along with topical imiquimod. The source material was PBMCs, sampled from a glioma patient whose treatment included an IDH1 peptide vaccine. The TCR was taken from a woman in her thirties or forties with glioma.

The CDR3 protein is CASSLVGTGPTGELFF. The DNA of the CDR3 is TGTGCCAGCAGCTTGGTAGGGACAGGACCCACCGGGGAGCTGTTTTTT. J is TRBJ2-2 and V is TRBV5-4; TRBD1 matches 8 bases. The CDR3 runs to 16 residues. CDR1 and CDR2 (germline): SGHNT, YYREEE (reference sequence). V dropped 0 bases and J dropped 4; count of bases not matched to a gene: 5.